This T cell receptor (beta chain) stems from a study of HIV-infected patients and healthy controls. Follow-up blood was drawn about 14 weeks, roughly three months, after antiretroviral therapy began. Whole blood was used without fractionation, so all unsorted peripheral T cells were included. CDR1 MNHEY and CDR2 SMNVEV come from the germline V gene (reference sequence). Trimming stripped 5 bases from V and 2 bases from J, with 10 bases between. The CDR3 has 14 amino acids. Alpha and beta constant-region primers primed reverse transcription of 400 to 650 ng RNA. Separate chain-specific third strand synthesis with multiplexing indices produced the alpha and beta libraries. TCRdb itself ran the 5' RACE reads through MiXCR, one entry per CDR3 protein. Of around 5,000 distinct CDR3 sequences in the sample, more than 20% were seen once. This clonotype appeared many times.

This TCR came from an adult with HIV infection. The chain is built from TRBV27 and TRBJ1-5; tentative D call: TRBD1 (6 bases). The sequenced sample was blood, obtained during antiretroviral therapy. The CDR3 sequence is CASSLRQGNQPQHF. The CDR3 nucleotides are TGTGCCAGCAGTCTCAGACAGGGCAATCAGCCCCAGCATTTT.